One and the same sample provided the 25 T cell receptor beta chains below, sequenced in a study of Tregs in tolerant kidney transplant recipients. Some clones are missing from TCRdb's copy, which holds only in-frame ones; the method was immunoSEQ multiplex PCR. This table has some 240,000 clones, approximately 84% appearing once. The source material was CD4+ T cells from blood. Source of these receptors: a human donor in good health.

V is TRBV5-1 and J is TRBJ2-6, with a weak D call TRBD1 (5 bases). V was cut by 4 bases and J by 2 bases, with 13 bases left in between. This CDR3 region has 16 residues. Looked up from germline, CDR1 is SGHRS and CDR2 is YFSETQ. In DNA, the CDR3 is TGCGCCAGCAGCCCACCCCCGACAGCTGGGGCCAACGTCCTGACTTTC. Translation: CASSPPPTAGANVLTF.

CDR3 sequence reads: CASSRTGTDTGELFF. CDR3 DNA: TGTGCCAGCAGTAGGACAGGGACGGACACCGGGGAGCTGTTTTTT. The chain combines TRBV2 with TRBJ2-2, with 8 bases fitting TRBD1. Germline V gene sequence: CDR1 SNHLY, CDR2 FYNNEI. The J segment lost 3 bases and the V segment lost 5 bases, leaving 5 bases of the junction unmatched. This CDR3 has 15 amino acids.

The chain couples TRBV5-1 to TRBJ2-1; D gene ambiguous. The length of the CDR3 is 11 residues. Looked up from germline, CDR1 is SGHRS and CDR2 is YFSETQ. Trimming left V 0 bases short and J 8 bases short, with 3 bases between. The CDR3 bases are TGCGCCAGCAGCTTGGAATATGAGCAGTTCTTC. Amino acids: CASSLEYEQFF.

CDR3 sequence reads: CASRIDRGRTEAFF. The CDR3 coding sequence is TGTGCCAGCAGAATAGACAGGGGGCGGACTGAAGCTTTCTTT. V gene TRBV6-5 combines with J gene TRBJ1-1; 10 positions match TRBD1. Germline CDR1 is MNHEY and CDR2 is SVGAGI. The CDR3 sequence is 14 residues long. V shed 6 bases and J 5 bases; nucleotides not matched to a gene: 6.

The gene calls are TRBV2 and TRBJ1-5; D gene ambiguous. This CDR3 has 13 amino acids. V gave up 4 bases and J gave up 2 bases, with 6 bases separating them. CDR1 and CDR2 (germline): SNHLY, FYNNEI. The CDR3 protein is CASSGSRNQPQHF. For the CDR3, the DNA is TGTGCCAGCAGTGGGTCTCGCAATCAGCCCCAGCATTTT.

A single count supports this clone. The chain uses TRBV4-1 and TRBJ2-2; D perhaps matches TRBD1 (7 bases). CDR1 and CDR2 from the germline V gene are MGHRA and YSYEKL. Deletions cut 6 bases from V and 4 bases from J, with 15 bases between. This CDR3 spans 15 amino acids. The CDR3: CASSLRGQRTGELFF. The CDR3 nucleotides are TGCGCCAGCAGTTTGCGGGGACAGCGCACCGGGGAGCTGTTTTTT.

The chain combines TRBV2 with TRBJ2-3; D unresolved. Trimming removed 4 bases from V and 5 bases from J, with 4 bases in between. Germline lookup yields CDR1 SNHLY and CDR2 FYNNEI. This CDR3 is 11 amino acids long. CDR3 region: CASSVVDTQYF. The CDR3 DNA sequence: TGTGCCAGCAGTGTCGTAGATACGCAGTATTTT.

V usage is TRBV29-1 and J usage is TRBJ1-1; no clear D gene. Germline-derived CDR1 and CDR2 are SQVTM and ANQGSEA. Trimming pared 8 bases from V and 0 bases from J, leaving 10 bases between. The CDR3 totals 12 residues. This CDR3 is CSIQTVNTEAFF. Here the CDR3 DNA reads TGCAGCATCCAGACGGTGAACACTGAAGCTTTCTTT. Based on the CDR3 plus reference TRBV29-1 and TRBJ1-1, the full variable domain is SAVISQKPSRDICQRGTSLTIQCQVDSQVTMMFWYRQQPGQSLTLIATANQGSEATYESGFVIDKFPISRPNLTFSTLTVSNMSPEDSSIYLCSIQTVNTEAFFGQGTRLTVV.

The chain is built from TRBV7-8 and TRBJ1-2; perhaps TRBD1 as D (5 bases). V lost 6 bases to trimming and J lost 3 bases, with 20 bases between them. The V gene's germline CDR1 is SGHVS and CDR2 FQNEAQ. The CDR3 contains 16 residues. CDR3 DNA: TGTGCCAGCAGAAACAGCAGGGTTGGAGGTGACTATGGCTACACCTTC. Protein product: CASRNSRVGGDYGYTF. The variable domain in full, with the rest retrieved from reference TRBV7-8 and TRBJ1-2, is GAGVSQSPRYKVAKRGQDVALRCDPISGHVSLFWYQQALGQGPEFLTYFQNEAQLDKSGLPSDRFFAERPEGSVSTLKIQRTQQEDSAVYLCASRNSRVGGDYGYTFGSGTRLTVV.

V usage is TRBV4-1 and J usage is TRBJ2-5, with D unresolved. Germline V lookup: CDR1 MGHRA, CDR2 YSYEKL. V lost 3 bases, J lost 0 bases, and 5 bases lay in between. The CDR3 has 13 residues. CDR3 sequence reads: CASSHTNQETQYF. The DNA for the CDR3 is TGCGCCAGCAGCCACACAAACCAAGAGACCCAGTACTTC.

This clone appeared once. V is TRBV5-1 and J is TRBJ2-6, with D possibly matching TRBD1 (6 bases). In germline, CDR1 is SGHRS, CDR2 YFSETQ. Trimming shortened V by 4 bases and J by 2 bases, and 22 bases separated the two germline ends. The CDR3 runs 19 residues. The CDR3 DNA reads TGCGCCAGCAGCATATCTAACAGGGTAGAGTGGCCTGGGGCCAACGTCCTGACTTTC. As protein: CASSISNRVEWPGANVLTF.

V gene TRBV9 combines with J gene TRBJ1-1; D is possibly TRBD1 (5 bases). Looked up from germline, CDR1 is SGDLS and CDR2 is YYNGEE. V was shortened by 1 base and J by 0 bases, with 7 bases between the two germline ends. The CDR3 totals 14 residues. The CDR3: CASSVQGVNTEAFF. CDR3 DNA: TGTGCCAGCAGCGTACAGGGAGTGAACACTGAAGCTTTCTTT.

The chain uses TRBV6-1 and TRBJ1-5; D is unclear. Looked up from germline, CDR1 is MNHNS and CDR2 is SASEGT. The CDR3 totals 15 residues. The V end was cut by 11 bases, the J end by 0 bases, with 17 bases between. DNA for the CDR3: TGTGCCCCACGGGTAGGTCCATATAGCAATCAGCCCCAGCATTTT. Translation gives CAPRVGPYSNQPQHF.

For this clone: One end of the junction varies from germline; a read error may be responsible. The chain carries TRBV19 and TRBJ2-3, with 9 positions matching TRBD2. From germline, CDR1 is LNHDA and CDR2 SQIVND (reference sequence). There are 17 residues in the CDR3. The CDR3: CASSMKVGLAGSHLRIF. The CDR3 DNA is TGTGCCAGTAGTATGAAGGTTGGGCTAGCGGGATCACATCTCCGTATTTTT.

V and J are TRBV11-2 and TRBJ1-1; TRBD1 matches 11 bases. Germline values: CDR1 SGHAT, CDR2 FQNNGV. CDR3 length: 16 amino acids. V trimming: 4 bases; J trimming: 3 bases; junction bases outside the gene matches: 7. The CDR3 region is CASSSDGQGAYTEAFF. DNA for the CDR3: TGTGCCAGCAGCTCCGATGGACAGGGGGCGTACACTGAAGCTTTCTTT.

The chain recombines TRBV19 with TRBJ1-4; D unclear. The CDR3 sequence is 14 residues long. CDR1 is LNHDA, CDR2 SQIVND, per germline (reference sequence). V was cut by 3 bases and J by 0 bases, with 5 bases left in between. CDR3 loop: CASSMQTTNEKLFF. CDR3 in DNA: TGTGCCAGTAGTATGCAAACAACTAATGAAAAACTGTTTTTT.

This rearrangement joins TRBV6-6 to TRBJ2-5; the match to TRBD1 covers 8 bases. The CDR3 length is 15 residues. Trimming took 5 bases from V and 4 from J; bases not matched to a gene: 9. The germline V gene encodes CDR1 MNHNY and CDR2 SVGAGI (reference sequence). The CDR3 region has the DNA TGTGCCAGCAGTGAGGGCAGGGGGCAAGTAGAGACCCAGTACTTC. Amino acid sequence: CASSEGRGQVETQYF.

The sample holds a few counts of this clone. CDR3 DNA sequence: TGTGCCAGCAGTCGCGGCGGGGGGATGGAGACCCAGTACTTC. Translating gives CASSRGGGMETQYF. This chain connects TRBV7-2 to TRBJ2-5; 8 bases agree with TRBD2. Germline V lookup: CDR1 SGHTA, CDR2 FQGNSA. Trimming at V came to 6 bases and at J to 5 bases, leaving 8 bases not matched to a gene. The CDR3 sequence is 14 residues long.

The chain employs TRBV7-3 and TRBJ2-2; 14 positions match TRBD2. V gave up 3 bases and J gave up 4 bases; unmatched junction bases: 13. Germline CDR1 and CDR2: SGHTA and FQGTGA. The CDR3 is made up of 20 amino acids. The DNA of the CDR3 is TGTGCCAGCAGCTTCCTAGAGTCGGGACTAGCGGGGGTCAGCACCGGGGAGCTGTTTTTT. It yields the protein CASSFLESGLAGVSTGELFF.

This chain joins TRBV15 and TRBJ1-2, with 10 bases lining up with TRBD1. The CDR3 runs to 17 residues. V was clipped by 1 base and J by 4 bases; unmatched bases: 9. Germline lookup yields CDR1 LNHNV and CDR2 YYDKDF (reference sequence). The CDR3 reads CATSRVLRTGGTYGYTF. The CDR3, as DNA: TGTGCCACCAGCAGAGTCCTTCGGACAGGGGGTACCTATGGCTACACCTTC.

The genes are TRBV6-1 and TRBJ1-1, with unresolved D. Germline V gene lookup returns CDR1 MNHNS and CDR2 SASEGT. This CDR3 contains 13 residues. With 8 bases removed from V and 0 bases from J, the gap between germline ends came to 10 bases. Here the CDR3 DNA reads TGTGCCAGCGTTATCACAGTGAACACTGAAGCTTTCTTT. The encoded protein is CASVITVNTEAFF.

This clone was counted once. The CDR3 loop is CASSQAGTSGRVTDTQYF. The CDR3 DNA reads as TGTGCCAGCAGCCAAGCAGGGACTAGCGGGAGGGTAACAGATACGCAGTATTTT. This chain connects TRBV4-2 to TRBJ2-3; TRBD2 matches 16 bases. The trim removed 1 base at V and 3 bases at J, leaving 4 bases unmatched. From germline, CDR1 is LGHNA and CDR2 YNFKEQ. There are 18 residues in the CDR3.

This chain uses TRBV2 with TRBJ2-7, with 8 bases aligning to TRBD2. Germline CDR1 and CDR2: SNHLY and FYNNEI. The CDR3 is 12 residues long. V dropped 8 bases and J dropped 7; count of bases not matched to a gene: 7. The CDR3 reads CASLAGGGEQYF. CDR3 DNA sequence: TGTGCCAGCCTGGCGGGAGGTGGAGAGCAGTACTTC.

CDR3 bases: TGTGCCAGCAGTTTACGGTTTTTTGGGGCTGGCACCGGGGAGCTGTTTTTT. It specifies CASSLRFFGAGTGELFF. The chain combines TRBV27 with TRBJ2-2; perhaps TRBD1 as D (5 bases). V was cut by 2 bases and J by 4 bases, with 17 bases left in between. Germline-derived CDR1 and CDR2 are MNHEY and SMNVEV (reference sequence). This CDR3 has 17 amino acids.

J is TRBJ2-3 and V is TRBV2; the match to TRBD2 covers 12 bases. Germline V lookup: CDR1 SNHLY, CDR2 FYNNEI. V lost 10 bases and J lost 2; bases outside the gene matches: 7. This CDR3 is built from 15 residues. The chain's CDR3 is CAIPRTSGNTDTQYF. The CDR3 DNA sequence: TGTGCCATACCGCGGACTAGCGGGAACACAGATACGCAGTATTTT. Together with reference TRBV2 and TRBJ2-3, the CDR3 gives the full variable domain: EPEVTQTPSHQVTQMGQEVILRCVPISNHLYFYWYRQILGQKVEFLVSFYNNEISEKSEIFDDQFSVERPDGSNFTLKIRSTKLEDSAMYFCAIPRTSGNTDTQYFGPGTRLTVL.